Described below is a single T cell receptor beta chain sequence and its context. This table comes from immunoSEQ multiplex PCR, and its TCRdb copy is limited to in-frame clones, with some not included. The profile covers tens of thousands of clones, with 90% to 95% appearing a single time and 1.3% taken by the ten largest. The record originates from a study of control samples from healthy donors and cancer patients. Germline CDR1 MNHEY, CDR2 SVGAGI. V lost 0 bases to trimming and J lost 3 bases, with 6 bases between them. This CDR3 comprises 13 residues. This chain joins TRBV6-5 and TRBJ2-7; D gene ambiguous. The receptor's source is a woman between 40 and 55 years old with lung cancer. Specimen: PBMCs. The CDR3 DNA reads TGTGCCAGCAGTTACTCGATGGGCTACGAGCAGTACTTC. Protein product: CASSYSMGYEQYF.